This TCR beta chain came from a study of shared clonotypes between healthy human individuals. The method was immunoSEQ multiplex PCR; TCRdb's version includes in-frame clones alone and lacks a portion of them. This table holds 450,000 to 500,000 clones, 70% to 85% found once. The CDR3 has 15 amino acids. Germline values: CDR1 ENHRY, CDR2 SYGVKD. J was trimmed by 1 base and V by 7 bases; bases with no gene match: 9. The chain uses TRBV10-3 and TRBJ2-7, with 8 bases identical to TRBD2. Sequenced material: PBMCs. The origin of this receptor is a woman between 35 and 50 years old in good health. Some clones in this sample may be carry-over from other donors' samples. The CDR3 sequence: CAIKAGLAGSYEQYF. CDR3 nucleotides: TGTGCCATCAAGGCAGGGCTAGCGGGTTCCTACGAGCAGTACTTC.